Listed below are T cell receptor beta chains from one sample, sequenced in a study of cytomegalovirus exposure and HLA in healthy donors. The method was immunoSEQ multiplex PCR; TCRdb's version includes in-frame clones alone and lacks a portion of them. This sample has about 130,000 clones, with about 78% found just once. The sample was PBMCs. These TCRs come from a female donor in good health and CMV-seronegative. The CDR3 runs from the conserved cysteine through the conserved F or W. Each record gives: CDR3 protein, CDR3 DNA, J gene, clone size, V gene, D gene. D genes are given only for firm matches. The listing skips clone size in some rows; elsewhere it reads once, few, many or a size class.

CDR3aa: CASRRGGGSSYEQYF; CDR3nt: TGTGCCAGCAGGCGGGGGGGTGGGAGCTCCTACGAGCAGTACTTC; j_gene: TRBJ2-7; abundance: NA; v_gene: TRBV28; d_gene: TRBD2
CDR3aa: CASSLTRDTDTQYF; CDR3nt: TGTGCCAGCAGCTTAACAAGAGATACAGATACGCAGTATTTT; j_gene: TRBJ2-3; abundance: NA; v_gene: TRBV7-3; d_gene: NA
CDR3aa: CASSKVTGQREPRSCEQYF; CDR3nt: TGTGCCAGCAGCAAAGTGACCGGCCAGAGGGAGCCCCGGAGTTGCGAGCAGTACTTC; j_gene: TRBJ2-7; abundance: NA; v_gene: TRBV7-3; d_gene: NA
CDR3aa: CASSSRGSYEQYF; CDR3nt: TGTGCCAGCAGCTCAAGGGGGTCCTACGAGCAGTACTTC; j_gene: TRBJ2-7; abundance: NA; v_gene: TRBV7-6; d_gene: NA
CDR3aa: CASIGEGTGANVLTF; CDR3nt: TGTGCCAGCATCGGGGAGGGGACCGGGGCCAACGTCCTGACTTTC; j_gene: TRBJ2-6; abundance: NA; v_gene: TRBV6-6; d_gene: TRBD2
CDR3aa: CASSLYNEQFF; CDR3nt: TGTGCCAGCAGTCTGTACAATGAGCAGTTCTTC; j_gene: TRBJ2-1; abundance: NA; v_gene: TRBV27; d_gene: NA
CDR3aa: CASRQLNRGRATYEQYF; CDR3nt: TGTGCCAGCAGACAACTAAACAGGGGAAGGGCCACCTACGAGCAGTACTTC; j_gene: TRBJ2-7; abundance: few; v_gene: TRBV11-2; d_gene: TRBD1
CDR3aa: CASSSGGQGYNEQFF; CDR3nt: TGCGCCAGCAGCTCAGGAGGACAGGGCTACAATGAGCAGTTCTTC; j_gene: TRBJ2-1; abundance: NA; v_gene: TRBV5-1; d_gene: TRBD1
CDR3aa: CASSPRTGYNSPLHF; CDR3nt: TGTGCCAGCAGCCCGCGGACAGGTTATAATTCACCCCTCCACTTT; j_gene: TRBJ1-6; abundance: NA; v_gene: TRBV7-6; d_gene: TRBD1
CDR3aa: CASSPNRLADEQFF; CDR3nt: TGTGCCAGCAGCCCGAATCGGCTAGCCGATGAGCAGTTCTTC; j_gene: TRBJ2-1; abundance: medium-sized; v_gene: TRBV2; d_gene: NA
CDR3aa: CASSVRLAGRDTQYF; CDR3nt: TGTGCCAGCAGTGTTAGACTAGCGGGAAGAGATACGCAGTATTTT; j_gene: TRBJ2-3; abundance: NA; v_gene: TRBV6-5; d_gene: TRBD2
CDR3aa: CASHTGREGETQYF; CDR3nt: TGTGCCAGCCATACGGGGCGGGAGGGGGAGACCCAGTACTTC; j_gene: TRBJ2-5; abundance: NA; v_gene: TRBV5-6; d_gene: TRBD2
CDR3aa: CASSLGGGRRSGANVLTF; CDR3nt: TGTGCCAGCAGCCTGGGAGGGGGGCGAAGGTCTGGGGCCAACGTCCTGACTTTC; j_gene: TRBJ2-6; abundance: NA; v_gene: TRBV7-6; d_gene: NA
CDR3aa: CASSVRVLGQPQHF; CDR3nt: TGTGCCAGCAGCGTCAGGGTGTTGGGACAGCCCCAGCATTTT; j_gene: TRBJ1-5; abundance: once; v_gene: TRBV7-8; d_gene: NA
CDR3aa: CASSPGESSYNSPLHF; CDR3nt: TGCGCCAGCAGCCCAGGGGAGAGCTCCTATAATTCACCCCTCCACTTT; j_gene: TRBJ1-6; abundance: NA; v_gene: TRBV5-1; d_gene: NA
CDR3aa: CASSRHSGDEQFF; CDR3nt: TGTGCCAGCAGTCGCCACTCGGGGGATGAGCAGTTCTTC; j_gene: TRBJ2-1; abundance: NA; v_gene: TRBV11-2; d_gene: NA
CDR3aa: CASSPGTLGTGELFF; CDR3nt: TGCGCCAGCAGCCCCGGGACTTTAGGCACCGGGGAGCTGTTTTTT; j_gene: TRBJ2-2; abundance: NA; v_gene: TRBV5-1; d_gene: NA
CDR3aa: CAWRSADGYTF; CDR3nt: TGTGCCTGGAGATCTGCGGATGGCTACACCTTC; j_gene: TRBJ1-2; abundance: NA; v_gene: TRBV30; d_gene: NA
CDR3aa: CASSHVWSERGGQETQYF; CDR3nt: TGCGCCAGCAGCCACGTTTGGAGTGAGCGGGGGGGCCAAGAGACCCAGTACTTC; j_gene: TRBJ2-5; abundance: NA; v_gene: TRBV5-1; d_gene: TRBD2
CDR3aa: CASSEPQAISYEQYF; CDR3nt: TGTGCCAGCAGTGAACCCCAGGCGATCTCCTACGAGCAGTACTTC; j_gene: TRBJ2-7; abundance: NA; v_gene: TRBV6-1; d_gene: NA
CDR3aa: CASRTARDRPYEQYF; CDR3nt: TGTGCCAGCAGGACCGCCCGGGACAGGCCCTACGAGCAGTACTTC; j_gene: TRBJ2-7; abundance: NA; v_gene: TRBV27; d_gene: TRBD1
CDR3aa: CSANNERVQFF; CDR3nt: TGCAGTGCTAACAATGAGCGTGTGCAGTTCTTC; j_gene: TRBJ2-1; abundance: NA; v_gene: TRBV20-1; d_gene: NA
CDR3aa: CASSDFPGTGKYEQYF; CDR3nt: TGTGCCAGCAGTGATTTTCCCGGGACAGGAAAGTACGAGCAGTACTTC; j_gene: TRBJ2-7; abundance: once; v_gene: TRBV2; d_gene: TRBD1
CDR3aa: CASSFSGDTRELFF; CDR3nt: TGTGCCAGCAGCTTCAGCGGGGACACCAGGGAGCTGTTTTTT; j_gene: TRBJ2-2; abundance: NA; v_gene: TRBV7-8; d_gene: NA
CDR3aa: CAWSAQGHGYTF; CDR3nt: TGTGCCTGGAGCGCACAGGGCCATGGCTACACCTTC; j_gene: TRBJ1-2; abundance: NA; v_gene: TRBV30; d_gene: NA
CDR3aa: CASSHEPTTYRGPLGNTIYF; CDR3nt: TGCGCCAGCAGCCATGAACCTACGACCTACAGGGGCCCTCTTGGAAACACCATATATTTT; j_gene: TRBJ1-3; abundance: NA; v_gene: TRBV4-1; d_gene: TRBD1
CDR3aa: CASSQVGDTDTQYF; CDR3nt: TGCGCCAGCAGCCAAGTCGGGGACACAGATACGCAGTATTTT; j_gene: TRBJ2-3; abundance: NA; v_gene: TRBV4-1; d_gene: NA
CDR3aa: CASSASRDFNYGYTF; CDR3nt: TGTGCCAGCAGCGCAAGCAGGGACTTCAACTATGGCTACACCTTC; j_gene: TRBJ1-2; abundance: few; v_gene: TRBV5-6; d_gene: NA